These 25 T cell receptor beta chains were sequenced from one sample in a study of blood T cell repertoires in COVID-19. Measured with immunoSEQ multiplex PCR; TCRdb has only the in-frame clones, and not every one. This sample has 200,000 to 300,000 clones, with roughly 83% found just once. The specimen was peripheral blood. Source of these receptors: an older man with acute or convalescent COVID-19.

The J gene is TRBJ1-4, the V gene TRBV6-5; D possibly corresponds to TRBD1 (6 bases). Germline assignment: CDR1 MNHEY and CDR2 SVGAGI. The CDR3 loop spans 14 amino acids. V was cut by 4 bases and J by 4 bases, with 10 bases left in between. CDR3 nucleotides: TGTGCCAGCAGTTTGGGGACAAGTAATGAAAAACTGTTTTTT. Translated, it gives CASSLGTSNEKLFF.

With regard to this clone: Distinct nucleotide sequences in the sample also encode this CDR3. The J gene is TRBJ1-6, the V gene TRBV6-5, with no clear D. The CDR3 has 14 amino acids. Trimming removed 6 bases from V and 0 bases from J, with 6 bases in between. Germline V gene data show CDR1 as MNHEY and CDR2 as SVGAGI. In DNA, the CDR3 is TGTGCCAGCAGCAGAAGCTCCTATAATTCACCCCTCCACTTT. This translates into CASSRSSYNSPLHF.

The chain couples TRBV7-3 to TRBJ1-2; no clear D. The CDR3 runs to 13 residues. Germline V CDR1 and CDR2: SGHTA, FQGTGA. Trimming cost V 6 bases and J 4 bases, with 12 bases left between them. CDR3 bases: TGTGCCAGCAGTCCAGGCGCAACCTATGGCTACACCTTC. It encodes CASSPGATYGYTF.

The chain recombines TRBV19 with TRBJ2-3; 7 bases align to TRBD1. Germline V gene sequence: CDR1 LNHDA, CDR2 SQIVND (reference sequence). J was trimmed by 0 bases and V by 10 bases; bases with no gene match: 4. This CDR3 is 13 amino acids long. The CDR3 spells CATRQGSTDTQYF. The CDR3 bases are TGTGCCACTAGACAGGGTAGCACAGATACGCAGTATTTT.

The chain is built from TRBV5-1 and TRBJ2-7, with 8 bases aligning to TRBD1. The CDR3 length is 13 residues. CDR1 and CDR2 (germline): SGHRS, YFSETQ. The V and J ends lost 4 bases and 5 bases, in that order; junction bases with no gene match: 5. The CDR3 region has the DNA TGCGCCAGCAGCCCGACAGGGGAGGACGAGCAGTACTTC. It specifies CASSPTGEDEQYF.

The V and J genes are TRBV28 and TRBJ1-6; 8 bases align to TRBD1. The CDR3 is 15 residues long. Trimming at V came to 4 bases and at J to 9 bases, leaving 8 bases not matched to a gene. The V gene's germline CDR1 is MDHEN and CDR2 SYDVKM. The CDR3 sequence is CASSSPGQAGSPLHF. In DNA, the CDR3 is TGTGCCAGCAGTTCCCCGGGACAGGCGGGTTCACCCCTCCACTTT.

The gene calls are TRBV5-1 and TRBJ2-3; 9 nucleotides match TRBD2. The CDR3 contains 17 residues. The V gene end was trimmed by 0 bases and the J gene end by 2 bases; junction bases not matched to a gene: 7. Germline V gene data show CDR1 as SGHRS and CDR2 as YFSETQ. DNA for the CDR3: TGCGCCAGCAGCTTGGTAGCGGGGGTGACCCCCACAGATACGCAGTATTTT. As protein: CASSLVAGVTPTDTQYF.

This clone was found a few times. The V gene is TRBV19, the J gene TRBJ1-3; D is undetermined. Trimming cost V 3 bases and J 1 base, with 7 bases left between them. Germline V gives CDR1 LNHDA, CDR2 SQIVND (reference sequence). The CDR3 spans 14 residues. The DNA of the CDR3 is TGTGCCAGTAGTATCGCTGCGTCTGGAAACACCATATATTTT. As protein: CASSIAASGNTIYF.

This clone has only one observation. The chain links TRBV28 to TRBJ2-1, with a tentative D call TRBD2 (7 bases). V was trimmed by 4 bases and J by 7 bases, leaving 26 bases between them. The CDR3 spans 18 residues. Germline assignment: CDR1 MDHEN and CDR2 SYDVKM. The CDR3 nucleotides read TGTGCCAGCAGTTCCCTCGGCGTGGGGGGGCCGACCGGGAATGAGCAGTTCTTC. Its protein product is CASSSLGVGGPTGNEQFF.

The chain carries TRBV7-9 and TRBJ2-7; possibly TRBD1 for D (5 bases). CDR3 size: 12 residues. Per germline, CDR1 SEHNR and CDR2 FQNEAQ (reference sequence). Trimming took 5 bases from V and 4 from J, leaving 9 bases between them. CDR3 sequence: CASSRDRYEQYF. CDR3 in DNA: TGTGCCAGCAGCAGAGACAGATACGAGCAGTACTTC.

The CDR3 sequence: CASSYSGRGPGNTIYF. CDR3 bases: TGTGCCAGCAGTTACTCCGGCAGGGGGCCTGGAAACACCATATATTTT. The chain joins TRBV6-5 to TRBJ1-3; TRBD1 aligns across 8 bases. Germline V CDR1 and CDR2: MNHEY, SVGAGI. Germline trimming cut 0 bases from V and 2 bases from J; bases unmatched to any gene: 3. The CDR3 runs to 16 residues.

The rearrangement uses TRBV7-2 and TRBJ2-2; D possibly corresponds to TRBD1 (5 bases). V gave up 3 bases and J gave up 4 bases, with 12 bases separating them. This CDR3 is 15 amino acids long. Germline CDR1 and CDR2: SGHTA and FQGNSA. The DNA for the CDR3 is TGTGCCAGCAGCTTCGATAGGGGTCGCACCGGGGAGCTGTTTTTT. Amino acids: CASSFDRGRTGELFF.

The rearrangement joins TRBV24-1 to TRBJ1-2, with 9 nucleotides matching TRBD1. From germline, CDR1 is KGHDR and CDR2 SFDVKD. CDR3 length: 16 residues. The CDR3 reads CVTHPGQGSGDYGYTF. CDR3 in DNA: TGTGTCACTCACCCGGGACAGGGCTCAGGAGACTATGGCTACACCTTC.

The V and J genes are TRBV19 and TRBJ1-2; the D is unclear. V lost 3 bases and J lost 0, with 14 bases in between. The CDR3 is 16 residues long. Germline lookup yields CDR1 LNHDA and CDR2 SQIVND (reference sequence). In DNA, the CDR3 is TGTGCCAGTAGTATGGAGGTGGTTTTCACTAACTATGGCTACACCTTC. Translated, it gives CASSMEVVFTNYGYTF.

This chain joins TRBV6-2 or TRBV6-3 and TRBJ2-1; TRBD1 agrees at 10 bases. Trimming cost V 4 bases and J 2 bases; bases outside gene matches: 5. Germline CDR1 reads MNHEY; CDR2 reads SVGEGT. The length of the CDR3 is 16 residues. CDR3 sequence reads: CASSFRDRGPYNEQFF. CDR3 nucleotide sequence: TGTGCCAGCAGTTTTCGGGACAGGGGCCCCTACAATGAGCAGTTCTTC.

The V call is TRBV27, the J call TRBJ1-5; TRBD1 is a possible D gene (5 bases). Trimming took 7 bases from V and 7 from J, leaving 17 bases between them. The germline V gene encodes CDR1 MNHEY and CDR2 SMNVEV (reference sequence). This CDR3 is built from 14 residues. CDR3 DNA sequence: TGTGCCAGCACCCCCTCCGGGGGAGGGCAGCCCCAGCATTTT. Translating gives CASTPSGGGQPQHF.

This chain connects TRBV28 to TRBJ2-1; possible D gene TRBD1, 5 bases. The germline V gene encodes CDR1 MDHEN and CDR2 SYDVKM. CDR3 size: 14 residues. V was pared by 3 bases and J by 4 bases, with 10 bases between. The CDR3 coding sequence is TGTGCCAGCAGTTTGACAGCACCTTACAATGAGCAGTTCTTC. Translation gives CASSLTAPYNEQFF. The whole variable domain, remainder taken from reference TRBV28 and TRBJ2-1, is DVKVTQSSRYLVKRTGEKVFLECVQDMDHENMFWYRQDPGLGLRLIYFSYDVKMKEKGDIPEGYSVSREKKERFSLILESASTNQTSMYLCASSLTAPYNEQFFGPGTRLTVL.

The rearrangement joins TRBV5-1 to TRBJ2-7; TRBD2 matches at 7 bases. Trimming at V came to 0 bases and at J to 3 bases, leaving 6 bases not matched to a gene. Germline lookup yields CDR1 SGHRS and CDR2 YFSETQ. The CDR3 contains 15 residues. CDR3 in amino acids: CASSLAAGVNYEQYF. The CDR3, as DNA: TGCGCCAGCAGCTTGGCTGCGGGAGTAAACTACGAGCAGTACTTC.

The genes are TRBV19 and TRBJ1-2, with 10 bases fitting TRBD1. The CDR3 consists of 18 residues. The germline CDR1 and CDR2 sequences are LNHDA and SQIVND (reference sequence). V lost 7 bases and J lost 4; bases outside the gene matches: 18. Written as DNA, the CDR3 is TGTGCCAGTAACTACAGGGGGACAGGGGCCGCCTTGGGCTATGGCTACACCTTC. Its protein product is CASNYRGTGAALGYGYTF.

The chain employs TRBV3-1 (or the pseudogene TRBV3-2) and TRBJ1-2; no reliable D call. This CDR3 region has 13 residues. In germline, CDR1 is LGHDT, CDR2 YNNKEL (reference sequence). The V gene lost 1 base and the J gene lost 4 bases, with 7 bases spanning the gap. CDR3 sequence reads: CASSQGHSYGYTF. As DNA, the CDR3 is TGTGCCAGCAGCCAAGGGCACAGCTATGGCTACACCTTC.

This chain joins TRBV5-1 and TRBJ2-7; TRBD1 is a possible D gene (5 bases). This CDR3 is 12 amino acids long. The germline CDR1 and CDR2 sequences are SGHRS and YFSETQ. V lost 2 bases and J 9 bases, leaving 12 bases between the germline ends. DNA of the CDR3: TGCGCCAGCAGCTTCGACAGAAGGTCGCAGTACTTC. Protein sequence: CASSFDRRSQYF.

V gene TRBV29-1 combines with J gene TRBJ2-3; maybe TRBD1 (7 bases). CDR3 length: 16 amino acids. Germline V gene lookup returns CDR1 SQVTM and CDR2 ANQGSEA. V was clipped by 6 bases and J by 1 base, with 20 bases between them. The CDR3 spells CSVSAARGAGTDTQYF. DNA of the CDR3: TGCAGCGTCTCCGCCGCCAGGGGGGCGGGCACAGATACGCAGTATTTT.

This sequence joins TRBV4-2 and TRBJ2-7, with 7 nucleotides matching TRBD2. V gave up 1 base and J gave up 0 bases; unmatched junction bases: 18. The CDR3 is made up of 20 amino acids. Germline CDR1 reads LGHNA; CDR2 reads YNFKEQ. CDR3 nucleotides: TGTGCCAGCAGCCAAGCCTCTAATAGTTGGGCGGGGGTCTACTCCTACGAGCAGTACTTC. Protein product: CASSQASNSWAGVYSYEQYF.

This clone was picked up a small number of times. The J gene is TRBJ2-7, the V gene TRBV19, with 9 nucleotides matching TRBD1. Germline V gene data show CDR1 as LNHDA and CDR2 as SQIVND (reference sequence). The V gene end was trimmed by 3 bases and the J gene end by 5 bases; junction bases not matched to a gene: 5. The CDR3 consists of 14 residues. CDR3 sequence: CASSIGGQGNEQYF. In DNA, the CDR3 is TGTGCCAGTAGTATTGGTGGACAGGGGAACGAGCAGTACTTC. The variable domain in full, completed from reference TRBV19 and TRBJ2-7, reads DGGITQSPKYLFRKEGQNVTLSCEQNLNHDAMYWYRQDPGQGLRLIYYSQIVNDFQKGDIAEGYSVSREKKESFPLTVTSAQKNPTAFYLCASSIGGQGNEQYFGPGTRLTVT.

The chain joins TRBV6-5 to TRBJ2-7; 7 positions agree with TRBD2. Germline V gene data show CDR1 as MNHEY and CDR2 as SVGAGI. The CDR3 extends over 13 amino acids. The J segment lost 12 bases and the V segment lost 6 bases, leaving 14 bases of the junction unmatched. CDR3 nucleotides: TGTGCCAGCAGGAAAGGTACTGCGGGACTATCGTACTTC. This encodes CASRKGTAGLSYF.